The rows below give T cell receptor beta chains drawn from one sample of a study of cytomegalovirus exposure and HLA in healthy donors. The method was immunoSEQ multiplex PCR; TCRdb's version includes in-frame clones alone and lacks a portion of them. The sample has roughly 35,000 clones; the top ten hold less than 3.5%. Sequenced sample: PBMCs. These receptors all come from a woman in her thirties or forties in good health and CMV-seropositive. Each CDR3 is given with its conserved first and last residue. A D gene is named only where the DNA matches it firmly.

V gene: TRBV20-1; J gene: TRBJ2-7; D gene: NA; CDR3 DNA: TGCAGTGCTAGTTACTTCCACGAGCAGTACTTC; CDR3 protein: CSASYFHEQYF
V gene: TRBV28; J gene: TRBJ2-5; D gene: NA; CDR3 DNA: TGTGCCAGCAGTTCCTTAAGTGGGGGGTATGGAGAGACCCAGTACTTC; CDR3 protein: CASSSLSGGYGETQYF
V gene: TRBV14; J gene: TRBJ2-7; D gene: NA; CDR3 DNA: TGTGCCAGCAGCTGGACAGTCTACGAGCAGTACTTC; CDR3 protein: CASSWTVYEQYF
V gene: TRBV19; J gene: TRBJ2-1; D gene: NA; CDR3 DNA: TGTGCCAGTAACCTAGGAGGGAATGAGCAGTTCTTC; CDR3 protein: CASNLGGNEQFF
V gene: TRBV7-9; J gene: TRBJ1-2; D gene: NA; CDR3 DNA: TGTGCCAGCAGCCCGGGACTTGGGGGCTACACCTTC; CDR3 protein: CASSPGLGGYTF
V gene: TRBV28; J gene: TRBJ2-7; D gene: TRBD2; CDR3 DNA: TGTGCCATCAAAGCGGGAGGGCCTTACGAGCAGTACTTC; CDR3 protein: CAIKAGGPYEQYF
V gene: TRBV7-2; J gene: TRBJ2-5; D gene: NA; CDR3 DNA: TGTGCCAGCAGCTTCAGGGTTGGAGAGACCCAGTACTTC; CDR3 protein: CASSFRVGETQYF
V gene: TRBV5-1; J gene: TRBJ2-2; D gene: NA; CDR3 DNA: TGCGCCAGCAGCTACCGAGGGACCGGGGAGCTGTTTTTT; CDR3 protein: CASSYRGTGELFF
V gene: TRBV2; J gene: TRBJ1-2; D gene: TRBD1; CDR3 DNA: TGTGCCAGCAGTGATTTGGGACAGGGTCAACTCGGCTACACCTTC; CDR3 protein: CASSDLGQGQLGYTF
V gene: TRBV7-3; J gene: TRBJ2-1; D gene: TRBD2; CDR3 DNA: TGTGCCAGCAGCTCGACTAGCGGCGGTGACAATGAGCAGTTCTTC; CDR3 protein: CASSSTSGGDNEQFF
V gene: TRBV10-3; J gene: TRBJ1-2; D gene: TRBD1; CDR3 DNA: TGTGCCATCAGTGATATGGGAAGGACAGGGCAGTATGGCTACACCTTC; CDR3 protein: CAISDMGRTGQYGYTF
V gene: TRBV27; J gene: TRBJ1-5; D gene: NA; CDR3 DNA: TGTGCCAGCAGTTTATTAGGGGCCCATCAGCCCCAGCATTTT; CDR3 protein: CASSLLGAHQPQHF
V gene: TRBV7-9; J gene: TRBJ2-3; D gene: NA; CDR3 DNA: TGTGCCAGCAGCTTTGGGCGTGACACAGATACGCAGTATTTT; CDR3 protein: CASSFGRDTDTQYF
V gene: TRBV5-1; J gene: TRBJ2-2; D gene: NA; CDR3 DNA: TGCGCCAGCAGCTCGGACCCAGGGTACACCGGGGAGCTGTTTTTT; CDR3 protein: CASSSDPGYTGELFF
V gene: TRBV29-1; J gene: TRBJ1-2; D gene: NA; CDR3 DNA: TGCGGAGGGGAAGTGAGTAACTATGGCTACACCTTC; CDR3 protein: CGGEVSNYGYTF
V gene: TRBV2; J gene: TRBJ2-5; D gene: NA; CDR3 DNA: TGTGCCAGCGACTTTCTGGGGGGAGCGGGAGAGACCCAGTACTTC; CDR3 protein: CASDFLGGAGETQYF
V gene: TRBV6-6; J gene: TRBJ2-7; D gene: NA; CDR3 DNA: TGTGCCAGCAGTTACGGCACTACCTACGAGCAGTACTTC; CDR3 protein: CASSYGTTYEQYF
V gene: TRBV13; J gene: TRBJ2-7; D gene: TRBD1; CDR3 DNA: TGTGCCAGCAGCTTGCCCCCGTCCGGGACAGTGACTTGGGAGCAGTACTTC; CDR3 protein: CASSLPPSGTVTWEQYF
V gene: TRBV4-1; J gene: TRBJ2-1; D gene: NA; CDR3 DNA: TGCGCCAGCAGCCAAAGGACTCTCTCCTACAATGAGCAGTTCTTC; CDR3 protein: CASSQRTLSYNEQFF
V gene: TRBV4-1; J gene: TRBJ2-7; D gene: NA; CDR3 DNA: TGCGCCAGCAGCCCCCGCCCCTCCACTGGCGAGCAGTACTTC; CDR3 protein: CASSPRPSTGEQYF
V gene: TRBV7-8; J gene: TRBJ1-2; D gene: NA; CDR3 DNA: TGTGCCAGCAGCTTAGGGACAGAGAATAACTATGGCTACACCTTC; CDR3 protein: CASSLGTENNYGYTF
V gene: TRBV7-3; J gene: TRBJ2-1; D gene: NA; CDR3 DNA: TGTGCCAGCAGCTTAAACGTCCGCGCCTCCTACAATGAGCAGTTCTTC; CDR3 protein: CASSLNVRASYNEQFF
V gene: TRBV20-1; J gene: TRBJ1-1; D gene: TRBD1; CDR3 DNA: TGCAGGGGGGACAGGAACACTGAAGCTTTCTTT; CDR3 protein: CRGDRNTEAFF
V gene: TRBV5-4; J gene: TRBJ1-1; D gene: NA; CDR3 DNA: TGTGCCAGCAGCTTCCAGGGGCGGGAAGCTTTCTTT; CDR3 protein: CASSFQGREAFF
V gene: TRBV6-5; J gene: TRBJ2-3; D gene: NA; CDR3 DNA: TGTGCCAGCAGTTCCCCAAGACAGCGTAGCACAGATACGCAGTATTTT; CDR3 protein: CASSSPRQRSTDTQYF
V gene: TRBV5-1; J gene: TRBJ1-2; D gene: NA; CDR3 DNA: TGCGCCAGCAGCTTGCAACAGGCTTATGGCTACACCTTC; CDR3 protein: CASSLQQAYGYTF
V gene: TRBV7-2; J gene: TRBJ1-1; D gene: NA; CDR3 DNA: TGTGCCAGCAGCTTCACAGTGAACACTGAAGCTTTCTTT; CDR3 protein: CASSFTVNTEAFF